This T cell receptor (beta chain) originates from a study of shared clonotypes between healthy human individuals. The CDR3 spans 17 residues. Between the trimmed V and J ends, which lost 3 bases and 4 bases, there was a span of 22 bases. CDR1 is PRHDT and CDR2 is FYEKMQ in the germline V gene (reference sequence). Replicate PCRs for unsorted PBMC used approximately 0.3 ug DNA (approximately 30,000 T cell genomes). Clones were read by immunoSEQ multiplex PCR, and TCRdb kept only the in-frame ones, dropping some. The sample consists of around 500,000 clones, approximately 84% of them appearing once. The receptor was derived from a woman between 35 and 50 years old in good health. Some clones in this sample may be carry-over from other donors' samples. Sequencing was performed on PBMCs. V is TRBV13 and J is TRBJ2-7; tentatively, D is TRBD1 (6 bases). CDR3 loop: CASSFGWTARPRYEQYF. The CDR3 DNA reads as TGTGCCAGCAGCTTCGGCTGGACAGCCCGACCGCGTTACGAGCAGTACTTC.